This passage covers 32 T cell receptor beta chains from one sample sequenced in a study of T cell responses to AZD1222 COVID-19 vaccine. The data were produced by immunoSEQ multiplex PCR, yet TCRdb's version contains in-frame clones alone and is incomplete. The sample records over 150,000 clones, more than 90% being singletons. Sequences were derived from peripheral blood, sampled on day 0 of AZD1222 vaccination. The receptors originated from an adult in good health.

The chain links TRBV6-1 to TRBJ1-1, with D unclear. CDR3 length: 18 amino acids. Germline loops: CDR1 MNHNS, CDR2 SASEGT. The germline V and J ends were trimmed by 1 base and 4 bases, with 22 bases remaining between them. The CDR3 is CASSEDPRRVEAPTEAFF. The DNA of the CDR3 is TGTGCCAGCAGTGAAGATCCCAGGAGGGTCGAGGCCCCCACTGAAGCTTTCTTT.

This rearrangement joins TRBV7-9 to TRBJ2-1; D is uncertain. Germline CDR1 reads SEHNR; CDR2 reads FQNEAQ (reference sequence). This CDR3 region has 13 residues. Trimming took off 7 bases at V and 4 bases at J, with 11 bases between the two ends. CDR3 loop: CASTVPIYNEQFF. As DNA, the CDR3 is TGTGCCAGCACCGTCCCAATTTACAATGAGCAGTTCTTC.

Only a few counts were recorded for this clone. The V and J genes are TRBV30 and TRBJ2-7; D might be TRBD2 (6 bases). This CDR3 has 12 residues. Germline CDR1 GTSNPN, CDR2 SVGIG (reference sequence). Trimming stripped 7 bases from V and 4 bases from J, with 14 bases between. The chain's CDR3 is CAYHPGGYEQYF. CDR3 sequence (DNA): TGTGCCTACCACCCAGGAGGGTACGAGCAGTACTTC.

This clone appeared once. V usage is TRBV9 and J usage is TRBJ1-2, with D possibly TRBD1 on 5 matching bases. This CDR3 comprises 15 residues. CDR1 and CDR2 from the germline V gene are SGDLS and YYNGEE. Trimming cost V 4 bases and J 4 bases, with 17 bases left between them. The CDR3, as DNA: TGTGCCAGCAGCCCAGAGGAGACAGCCCTCTATGGCTACACCTTC. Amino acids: CASSPEETALYGYTF.

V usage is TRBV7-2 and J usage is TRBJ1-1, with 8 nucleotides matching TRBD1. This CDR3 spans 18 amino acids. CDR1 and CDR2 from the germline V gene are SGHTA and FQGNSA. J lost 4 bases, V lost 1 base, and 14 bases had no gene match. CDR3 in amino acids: CASSLVHQGAHTGTEAFF. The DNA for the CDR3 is TGTGCCAGCAGCTTAGTTCACCAGGGGGCCCACACGGGCACTGAAGCTTTCTTT.

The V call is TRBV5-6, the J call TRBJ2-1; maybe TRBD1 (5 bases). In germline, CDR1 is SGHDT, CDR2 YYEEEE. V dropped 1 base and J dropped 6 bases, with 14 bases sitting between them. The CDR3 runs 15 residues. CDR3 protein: CASSLWLGAINEQFF. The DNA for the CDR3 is TGTGCCAGCAGCTTGTGGCTAGGGGCCATCAATGAGCAGTTCTTC.

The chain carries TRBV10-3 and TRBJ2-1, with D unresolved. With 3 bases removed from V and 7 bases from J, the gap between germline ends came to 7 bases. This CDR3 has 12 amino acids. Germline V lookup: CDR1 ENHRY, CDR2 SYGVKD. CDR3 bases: TGTGCCATCAGTGACCAGAGGAATGAGCAGTTCTTC. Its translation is CAISDQRNEQFF.

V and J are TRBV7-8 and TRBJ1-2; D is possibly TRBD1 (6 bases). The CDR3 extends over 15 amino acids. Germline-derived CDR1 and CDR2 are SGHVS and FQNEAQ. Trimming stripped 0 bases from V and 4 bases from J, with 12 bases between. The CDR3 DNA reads TGTGCCAGCAGCTTAGCGCTCAGGGGATCCTATGGCTACACCTTC. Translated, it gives CASSLALRGSYGYTF.

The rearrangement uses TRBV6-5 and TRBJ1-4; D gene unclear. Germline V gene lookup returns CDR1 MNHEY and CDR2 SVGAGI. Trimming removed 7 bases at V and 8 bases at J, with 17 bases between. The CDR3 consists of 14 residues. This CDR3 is CASTTGGSGEKLFF. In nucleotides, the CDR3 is TGTGCCAGCACAACCGGCGGTAGTGGGGAAAAACTGTTTTTT.

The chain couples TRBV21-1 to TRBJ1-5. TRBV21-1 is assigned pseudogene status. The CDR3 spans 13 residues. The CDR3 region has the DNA TGTGCCAGCAGCAAAGAGGGAAATCAGCCCCAGCATTTT. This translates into CASSKEGNQPQHF.

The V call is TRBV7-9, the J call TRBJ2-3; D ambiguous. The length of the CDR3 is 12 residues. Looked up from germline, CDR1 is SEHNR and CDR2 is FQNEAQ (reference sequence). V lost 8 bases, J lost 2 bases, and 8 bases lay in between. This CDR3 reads CASRGNTDTQYF. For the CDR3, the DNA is TGTGCCAGCCGTGGGAACACAGATACGCAGTATTTT.

CDR3 sequence reads: CASSWGLANEQFF. CDR3 nucleotides: TGTGCCAGCAGCTGGGGACTAGCCAATGAGCAGTTCTTC. This chain connects TRBV5-5 to TRBJ2-1, with 9 bases matching TRBD2. Germline loops: CDR1 SGHKS, CDR2 YYEKEE (reference sequence). The CDR3 runs to 13 residues. The V segment lost 3 bases and the J segment 6 bases; nucleotides outside the gene matches: 1.

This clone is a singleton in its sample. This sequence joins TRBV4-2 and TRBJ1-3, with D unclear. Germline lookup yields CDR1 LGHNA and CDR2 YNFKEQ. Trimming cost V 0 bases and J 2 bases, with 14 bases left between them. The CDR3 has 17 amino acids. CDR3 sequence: CASSQDRVSDAGNTIYF. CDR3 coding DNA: TGTGCCAGCAGCCAAGATCGGGTCAGCGATGCTGGAAACACCATATATTTT.

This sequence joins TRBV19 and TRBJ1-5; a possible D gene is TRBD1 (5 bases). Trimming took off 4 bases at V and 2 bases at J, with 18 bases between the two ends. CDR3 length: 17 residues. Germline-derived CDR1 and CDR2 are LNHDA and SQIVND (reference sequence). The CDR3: CASSTGGVGYGNQPQHF. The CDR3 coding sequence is TGTGCCAGTAGTACCGGAGGGGTCGGATATGGCAATCAGCCCCAGCATTTT.

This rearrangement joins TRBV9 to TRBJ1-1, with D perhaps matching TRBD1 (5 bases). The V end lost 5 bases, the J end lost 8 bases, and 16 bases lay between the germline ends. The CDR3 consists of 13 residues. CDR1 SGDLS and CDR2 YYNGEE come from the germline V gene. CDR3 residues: CASSFGSRGEAFF. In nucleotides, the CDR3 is TGTGCCAGCAGTTTTGGGAGTCGGGGGGAAGCTTTCTTT.

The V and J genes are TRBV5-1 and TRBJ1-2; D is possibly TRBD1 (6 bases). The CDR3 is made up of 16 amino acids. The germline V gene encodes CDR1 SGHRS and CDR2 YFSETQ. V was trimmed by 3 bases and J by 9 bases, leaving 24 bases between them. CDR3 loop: CASSSKVTGPIASYTF. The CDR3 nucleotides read TGCGCCAGCAGCTCGAAGGTTACAGGGCCGATCGCGAGCTACACCTTC. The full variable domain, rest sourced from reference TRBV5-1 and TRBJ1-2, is KAGVTQTPRYLIKTRGQQVTLSCSPISGHRSVSWYQQTPGQGLQFLFEYFSETQRNKGNFPGRFSGRQFSNSRSEMNVSTLELGDSALYLCASSSKVTGPIASYTFGSGTRLTVV.

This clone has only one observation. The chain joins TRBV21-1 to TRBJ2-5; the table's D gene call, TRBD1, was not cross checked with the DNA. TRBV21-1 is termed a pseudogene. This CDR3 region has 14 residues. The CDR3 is CASSKQDTRETQYF. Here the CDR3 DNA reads TGTGCCAGCAGCAAACAGGATACCCGGGAGACCCAGTACTTC.

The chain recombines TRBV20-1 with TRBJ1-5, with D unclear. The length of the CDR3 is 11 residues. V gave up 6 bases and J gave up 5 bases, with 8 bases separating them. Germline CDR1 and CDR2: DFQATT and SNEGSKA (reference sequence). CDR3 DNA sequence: TGCAGTGCGCTGGGCGATCAGCCCCAGCATTTT. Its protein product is CSALGDQPQHF.

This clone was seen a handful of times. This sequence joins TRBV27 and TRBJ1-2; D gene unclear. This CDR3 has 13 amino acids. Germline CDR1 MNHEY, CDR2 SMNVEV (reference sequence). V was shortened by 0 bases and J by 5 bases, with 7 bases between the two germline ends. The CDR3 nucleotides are TGTGCCAGCAGTTTATCGACACTTTATGGCTACACCTTC. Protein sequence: CASSLSTLYGYTF.

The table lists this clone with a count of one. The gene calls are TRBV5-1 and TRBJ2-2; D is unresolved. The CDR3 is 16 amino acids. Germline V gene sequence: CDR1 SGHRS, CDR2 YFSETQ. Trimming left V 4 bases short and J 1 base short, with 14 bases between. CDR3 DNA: TGCGCCAGCAGCCCGTTTGAACGGAGGAACACCGGGGAGCTGTTTTTT. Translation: CASSPFERRNTGELFF. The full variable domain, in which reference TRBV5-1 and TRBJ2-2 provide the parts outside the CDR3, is KAGVTQTPRYLIKTRGQQVTLSCSPISGHRSVSWYQQTPGQGLQFLFEYFSETQRNKGNFPGRFSGRQFSNSRSEMNVSTLELGDSALYLCASSPFERRNTGELFFGEGSRLTVL.

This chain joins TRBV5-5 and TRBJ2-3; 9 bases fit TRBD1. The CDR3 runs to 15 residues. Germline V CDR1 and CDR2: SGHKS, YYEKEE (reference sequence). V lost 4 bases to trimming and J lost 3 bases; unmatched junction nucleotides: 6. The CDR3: CASSRTGGTTDTQYF. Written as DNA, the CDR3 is TGTGCCAGCAGCCGCACAGGGGGCACGACAGATACGCAGTATTTT. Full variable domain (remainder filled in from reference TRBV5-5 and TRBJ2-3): DAGVTQSPTHLIKTRGQQVTLRCSPISGHKSVSWYQQVLGQGPQFIFQYYEKEERGRGNFPDRFSARQFPNYSSELNVNALLLGDSALYLCASSRTGGTTDTQYFGPGTRLTVL.

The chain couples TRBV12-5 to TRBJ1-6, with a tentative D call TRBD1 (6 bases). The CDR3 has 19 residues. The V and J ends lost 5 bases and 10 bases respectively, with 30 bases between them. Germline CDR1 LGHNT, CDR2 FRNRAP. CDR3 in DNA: TGTGCTAGTGGTCCCTCCGGATCGGGGGCGCTCAAGCCGGGATCACCCCTCCACTTT. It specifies CASGPSGSGALKPGSPLHF.

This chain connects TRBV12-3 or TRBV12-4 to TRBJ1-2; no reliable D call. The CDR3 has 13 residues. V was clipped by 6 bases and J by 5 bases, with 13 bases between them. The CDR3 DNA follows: TGTGCCAGCAGACTAGGGTCGGTTTATGGCTACACCTTC. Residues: CASRLGSVYGYTF.

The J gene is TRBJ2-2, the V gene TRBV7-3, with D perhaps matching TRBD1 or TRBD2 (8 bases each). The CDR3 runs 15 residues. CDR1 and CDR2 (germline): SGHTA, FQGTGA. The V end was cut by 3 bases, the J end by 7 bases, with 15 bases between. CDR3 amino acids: CASSLQGAGGGELFF. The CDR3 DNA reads TGTGCCAGCAGCTTGCAGGGGGCGGGAGGCGGGGAGCTGTTTTTT. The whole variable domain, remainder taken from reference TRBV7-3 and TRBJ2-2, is GAGVSQTPSNKVTEKGKYVELRCDPISGHTALYWYRQSLGQGPEFLIYFQGTGAADDSGLPNDRFFAVRPEGSVSTLKIQRTERGDSAVYLCASSLQGAGGGELFFGEGSRLTVL.

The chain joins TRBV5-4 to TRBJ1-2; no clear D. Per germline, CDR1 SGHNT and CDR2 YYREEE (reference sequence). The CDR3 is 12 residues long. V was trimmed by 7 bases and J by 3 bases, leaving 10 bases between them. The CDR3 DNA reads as TGTGCCAGCGCCCCCTCGGACTATGGCTACACCTTC. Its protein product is CASAPSDYGYTF.

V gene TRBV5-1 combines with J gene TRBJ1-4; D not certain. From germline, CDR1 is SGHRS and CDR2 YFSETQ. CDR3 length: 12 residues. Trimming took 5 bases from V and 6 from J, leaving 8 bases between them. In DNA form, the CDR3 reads TGCGCCAGCAGGGCGGGTGATGAAAAACTGTTTTTT. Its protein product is CASRAGDEKLFF. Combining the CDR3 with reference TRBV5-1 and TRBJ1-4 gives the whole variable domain KAGVTQTPRYLIKTRGQQVTLSCSPISGHRSVSWYQQTPGQGLQFLFEYFSETQRNKGNFPGRFSGRQFSNSRSEMNVSTLELGDSALYLCASRAGDEKLFFGSGTQLSVL.

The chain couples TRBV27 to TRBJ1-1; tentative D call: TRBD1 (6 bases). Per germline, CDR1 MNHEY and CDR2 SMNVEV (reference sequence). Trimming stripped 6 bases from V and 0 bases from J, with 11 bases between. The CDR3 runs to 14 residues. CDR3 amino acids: CASRGQRMNTEAFF. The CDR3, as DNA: TGTGCCAGCAGAGGACAGAGAATGAACACTGAAGCTTTCTTT.

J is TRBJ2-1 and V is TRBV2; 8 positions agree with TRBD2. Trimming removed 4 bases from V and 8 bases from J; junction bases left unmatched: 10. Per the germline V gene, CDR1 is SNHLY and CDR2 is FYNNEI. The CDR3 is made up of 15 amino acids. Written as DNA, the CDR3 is TGTGCCAGCAGTGCCTCCGGGACTAGTTTCGATGAGCAGTTCTTC. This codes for CASSASGTSFDEQFF.

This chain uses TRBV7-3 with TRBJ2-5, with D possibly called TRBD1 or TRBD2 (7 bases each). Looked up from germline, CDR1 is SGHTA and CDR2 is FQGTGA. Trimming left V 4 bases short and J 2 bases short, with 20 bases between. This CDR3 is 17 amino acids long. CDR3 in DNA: TGTGCCAGCAGCTCCTATGGCAGGGGGAGGGGACAAGAGACCCAGTACTTC. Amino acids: CASSSYGRGRGQETQYF.

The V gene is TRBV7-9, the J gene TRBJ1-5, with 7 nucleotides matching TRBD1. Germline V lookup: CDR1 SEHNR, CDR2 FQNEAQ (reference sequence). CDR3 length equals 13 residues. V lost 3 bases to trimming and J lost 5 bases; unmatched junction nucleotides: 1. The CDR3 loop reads CASSFQGDQPQHF. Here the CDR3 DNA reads TGTGCCAGCAGCTTTCAGGGGGATCAGCCCCAGCATTTT.

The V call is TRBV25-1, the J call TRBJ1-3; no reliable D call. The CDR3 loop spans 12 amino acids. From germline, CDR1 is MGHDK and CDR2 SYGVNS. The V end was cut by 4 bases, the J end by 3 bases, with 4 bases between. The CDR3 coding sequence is TGTGCCAGCAGTGGCCTTGGAAACACCATATATTTT. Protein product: CASSGLGNTIYF.

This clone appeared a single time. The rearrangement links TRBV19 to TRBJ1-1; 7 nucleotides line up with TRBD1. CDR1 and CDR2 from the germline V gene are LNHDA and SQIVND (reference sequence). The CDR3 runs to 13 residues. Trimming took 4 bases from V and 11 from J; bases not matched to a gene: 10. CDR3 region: CASSTTGKWLAFF. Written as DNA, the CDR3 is TGTGCCAGTAGTACGACAGGGAAGTGGTTGGCTTTCTTT.